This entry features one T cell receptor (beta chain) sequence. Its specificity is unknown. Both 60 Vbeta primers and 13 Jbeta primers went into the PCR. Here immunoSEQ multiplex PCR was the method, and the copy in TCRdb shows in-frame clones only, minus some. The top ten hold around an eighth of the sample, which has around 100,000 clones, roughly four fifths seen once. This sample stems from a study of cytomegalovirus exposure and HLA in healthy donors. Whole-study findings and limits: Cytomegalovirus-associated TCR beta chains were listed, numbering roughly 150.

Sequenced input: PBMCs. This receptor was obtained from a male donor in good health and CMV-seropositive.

The CDR3 is CASSPQGIGYTF. DNA for the CDR3: TGTGCCAGTAGTCCACAGGGGATTGGCTACACCTTC. The rearrangement uses TRBV19 and TRBJ1-2; 7 bases are shared with TRBD1. Unmatched junction bases numbered 4, after V lost 5 bases and J lost 7 bases. This CDR3 is 12 amino acids long. Germline CDR1 is LNHDA and CDR2 is SQIVND (reference sequence).